The 12 T cell receptor beta chains below all came from one sample that was sequenced in a study of Tregs in tolerant kidney transplant recipients. Sequencing was performed with immunoSEQ multiplex PCR; in TCRdb, only in-frame clones are kept and a portion is missing. The sample includes around 10,000 clones. Mixed chimerism was transient after nonmyeloablative marrow transplants from related graft donors. The sequences come from CD8+ T cells from blood (PBMCs), collected 24 months after the transplant. These receptors came from a human patient who received a combined kidney and bone marrow transplant. Some T cells may be the graft donor's.

As to this clone: The read finishes 3 residues shy of the CDR3 end, and the germline J gene is used to complete it. This chain links TRBV19 with TRBJ2-7; D is ambiguous. Germline V gene data show CDR1 as LNHDA and CDR2 as SQIVND (reference sequence). This CDR3 has 14 residues. With 3 bases removed from V and 1 base from J, the gap between germline ends came to 10 bases. The covered CDR3 bases are TGTGCCAGTAGTATTTCCGCCGGGTCCTACGAG. Protein sequence: CASSISAGSYE. The complete CDR3 reads CASSISAGSYEQYF.

Details on this clone: The read comes to an end 3 residues before the CDR3 does, leaving the germline J gene to fill in the end. This chain joins TRBV7-6 and TRBJ1-1; TRBD1 is a possible D gene (6 bases). Trimming cost V 1 base and J 5 bases, with 11 bases left between them. The CDR3 has 14 residues. Germline CDR1 and CDR2: SGHVS and FNYEAQ. This CDR3 reads CASSLEGGGTEAFF. Partial CDR3 DNA: TGTGCCAGCAGCTTAGAAGGGGGTGGGACTGAA.

A remark on this clone: The read ends 3 residues early relative to the CDR3; the germline J gene fills the gap. The chain has TRBV4-1 and TRBJ2-7, with TRBD2 matching over 10 bases. The CDR3 is 16 residues long. The trim removed 2 bases at V and 5 bases at J, leaving 9 bases unmatched. Germline V gene sequence: CDR1 MGHRA, CDR2 YSYEKL. Incomplete CDR3 DNA: TGCGCCAGCAGCCAATCAGGAGGGCTAGCGGGAGACGAG. Its protein product is CASSQSGGLAGDE. The CDR3 as a whole reads CASSQSGGLAGDEQYF.

Comments on this clone: The CDR3 end lies 3 residues beyond the end of the read and is filled in from the germline J gene. V and J are TRBV19 and TRBJ2-1, with 8 bases fitting TRBD1. V trimming: 2 bases; J trimming: 7 bases; junction bases outside the gene matches: 4. Germline-derived CDR1 and CDR2 are LNHDA and SQIVND (reference sequence). This CDR3 is built from 14 residues. CDR3 protein: CASSIYRTGNEQFF. CDR3 bases read: TGTGCCAGTAGTATATACCGGACAGGGAATGAG.

As concerns this clone: The read falls 3 residues short of the CDR3 end, and the missing part is taken from the germline J gene. The chain carries TRBV20-1 and TRBJ2-3; 10 bases agree with TRBD2. V lost 5 bases, J lost 1 base, and 9 bases stayed unmatched. In germline, CDR1 is DFQATT, CDR2 SNEGSKA (reference sequence). The CDR3 sequence is 16 residues long. Partial CDR3 DNA: TGCAGTGCTCGGACTAGCGGTTCCTTGGGCACAGATACG. Its protein product is CSARTSGSLGTDT. The entire CDR3 protein is CSARTSGSLGTDTQYF.

In the case of this clone: The sequenced fragment ends 3 residues before the CDR3 boundary, so the rest is inferred from the germline J gene. V is TRBV7-6 and J is TRBJ2-7, with D perhaps TRBD1 (6 bases). Trimming pared 5 bases from V and 2 bases from J, leaving 13 bases between. CDR1 is SGHVS and CDR2 is FNYEAQ in the germline V gene. The CDR3 consists of 14 residues. Partial CDR3 DNA: TGTGCCAGCAGCGCGCCGGGACAAGCCTACGAG. Its protein is CASSAPGQAYE. The full CDR3 is CASSAPGQAYEQYF.

Regarding this clone: The read gets to within 3 residues of the CDR3 end, and the germline J gene fills in the rest. The rearrangement links TRBV7-9 to TRBJ2-1; 7 nucleotides match TRBD1. CDR3 size: 14 residues. Germline assignment: CDR1 SEHNR and CDR2 FQNEAQ (reference sequence). V lost 4 bases, J lost 7 bases, and 7 bases stayed unmatched. The sequenced CDR3 bases are TGTGCCAGCAGCTCAAACAGGGGAAGGAATGAG. It is translated as CASSSNRGRNE. The whole CDR3 protein is CASSSNRGRNEQFF.

As for this clone: The read halts 3 residues ahead of the CDR3 end, with the missing end drawn from the germline J gene. The chain uses TRBV6-1 and TRBJ2-7, with D possibly being TRBD1 or TRBD2 (6 bases each). The ends were cut back, 0 bases at V and 2 bases at J, with 11 bases in the middle. This CDR3 contains 15 residues. The germline V gene has CDR1 MNHNS and CDR2 SASEGT. CDR3 bases read: TGTGCCAGCAGTGAAGCACCAGGGGAGGCCTACGAG. This translates into CASSEAPGEAYE. The full CDR3 protein reads CASSEAPGEAYEQYF.

On this clone itself: The read stops 3 residues short of the end of the CDR3; the missing end is completed from the germline J gene. The J gene is TRBJ2-7, the V gene TRBV19, with D possibly TRBD1 on 5 matching bases. CDR3 size: 14 residues. Germline CDR1 reads LNHDA; CDR2 reads SQIVND (reference sequence). Trimming took 2 bases from V and 5 from J, leaving 13 bases between them. This chain's CDR3 is CASSIRARVHEQYF. The DNA read from the CDR3 is TGTGCCAGTAGTATAAGGGCCAGGGTCCACGAG.

A note on this clone: Read sequence stops 3 residues before the CDR3 end, and the germline J gene provides the missing end. The V call is TRBV10-3, the J call TRBJ2-3, with D uncertain. Trimming shortened V by 3 bases and J by 4 bases, and 8 bases separated the two germline ends. The CDR3 covers 13 residues. Germline values: CDR1 ENHRY, CDR2 SYGVKD. Partial CDR3 DNA: TGTGCCATCAGTGACCCCCCGGCAGATACG. It codes for CAISDPPADT. The whole CDR3 is CAISDPPADTQYF.

Notes on this clone: The sequenced fragment ends 3 residues before the CDR3 boundary, so the rest is inferred from the germline J gene. The chain uses TRBV19 and TRBJ1-1; 7 bases line up with TRBD1. The germline gives CDR1 LNHDA, CDR2 SQIVND (reference sequence). There are 21 residues in the CDR3. V was clipped by 7 bases and J by 0 bases; unmatched bases: 26. The CDR3 DNA, read in part, is TGTGCCAGTACCCTCATGCATTTCGTTGGAAAGGCAGGGGGGATGAACACTGAA. Translated, it gives CASTLMHFVGKAGGMNTE. The entire CDR3 sequence reads CASTLMHFVGKAGGMNTEAFF.

Details on this clone: Compared with germline, one end of the junction differs, possibly owing to a read error. The read gets to within 3 residues of the CDR3 end, and the germline J gene fills in the rest. The V call is TRBV5-1, the J call TRBJ2-4, with 8 nucleotides matching TRBD1. CDR3 length: 15 residues. Germline V gene sequence: CDR1 SGHRS, CDR2 YFSETQ. The CDR3: CASSFSQGARNIQYF. CDR3 DNA (partial): TGCGCCAGCAGCTTCAGCCAGGGGGCCAGAAACATT.